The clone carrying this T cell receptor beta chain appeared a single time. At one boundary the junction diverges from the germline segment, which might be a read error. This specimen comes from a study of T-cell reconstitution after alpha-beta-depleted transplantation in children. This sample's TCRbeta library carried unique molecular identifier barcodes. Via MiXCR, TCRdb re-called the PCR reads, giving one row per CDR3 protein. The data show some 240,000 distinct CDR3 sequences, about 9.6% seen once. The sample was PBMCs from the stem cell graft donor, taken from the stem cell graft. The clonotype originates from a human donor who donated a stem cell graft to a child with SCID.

The CDR3 spells CAISPGLLVGRDTQYF. The CDR3 nucleotides read TGTGCCATCAGCCCTGGGCTTCTGGTCGGGAGGGATACGCAGTATTTT. The chain uses TRBV4-2 and TRBJ2-3; 7 bases map to TRBD2. The CDR3 runs 16 residues. Germline V gives CDR1 LGHNA, CDR2 YNFKEQ.